The 9 T cell receptor beta chains below all came from one sample that was sequenced in a study of shared clonotypes between healthy human individuals (dated by TCRdb to about 2020). The method behind the library was the immunoSEQ multiplex PCR assay. TCRdb stores this immuneACCESS table with in-frame sequences only. Part of the clones is absent; in the studies checked, under half of the shortfall reflects unresolved V genes, and no reason is known for the rest. The sample table contains about 2.3 million clones; only one count was recorded for 92% of them. Of the sample, roughly 0.34% is held by the ten largest clones. The sample consisted of naive CD4+ T cells from PBMCs. According to the study, the label for this sample's cell subset or site signals: CD45RA+ positively selected. These receptor sequences come from a man younger than 30 in good health. Some clones in this sample may be carry-over from other donors' samples.

The chain carries TRBV7-2 and TRBJ2-7, with 10 positions matching TRBD2. Germline-derived CDR1 and CDR2 are SGHTA and FQGNSA. The CDR3 covers 17 residues. V lost 3 bases, J lost 0 bases, and 8 bases stayed unmatched. CDR3 amino acids: CASSFRSSSGSSYEQYF. The CDR3 region has the DNA TGTGCCAGCAGCTTTCGCAGTTCTAGCGGGAGCTCCTACGAGCAGTACTTC.

The rearrangement links TRBV5-1 to TRBJ1-2; no clear D. Germline V CDR1 and CDR2: SGHRS, YFSETQ. The V end was cut by 0 bases, the J end by 4 bases, with 7 bases between. This CDR3 comprises 13 residues. For the CDR3, the DNA is TGCGCCAGCAGCTTGGGACGGCGCTATGGCTACACCTTC. Protein: CASSLGRRYGYTF.

J is TRBJ2-6 and V is TRBV7-3; D is undetermined. The ends were cut back, 8 bases at V and 0 bases at J, with 8 bases in the middle. CDR1 is SGHTA and CDR2 is FQGTGA in the germline V gene. The CDR3 is 14 residues long. CDR3 protein: CASGMGSGANVLTF. Here the CDR3 DNA reads TGTGCCAGCGGGATGGGCTCTGGGGCCAACGTCCTGACTTTC.

This clone appeared a single time. This rearrangement joins TRBV9 to TRBJ2-1, with 8 bases aligning to TRBD2. J was trimmed by 1 base and V by 0 bases; bases with no gene match: 3. The CDR3 consists of 16 residues. Germline V gene sequence: CDR1 SGDLS, CDR2 YYNGEE. As DNA, the CDR3 is TGTGCCAGCAGCGTAGGCGGGGGGCAATCCTACAATGAGCAGTTCTTC. Protein sequence: CASSVGGGQSYNEQFF.

V and J are TRBV7-8 and TRBJ2-7; D perhaps matches TRBD1 (6 bases). There are 14 residues in the CDR3. CDR1 is SGHVS, CDR2 FQNEAQ, per germline. Trimming removed 5 bases from V and 1 base from J, with 12 bases in between. The CDR3 sequence: CASSQNRVSYEQYF. CDR3 in DNA: TGTGCCAGCAGCCAAAACAGGGTTTCCTACGAGCAGTACTTC.

Of note for this clone: This specimen includes other DNA sequences encoding the same CDR3. The genes are TRBV2 and TRBJ2-7, with D unresolved. V was shortened by 4 bases and J by 7 bases, with 8 bases between the two germline ends. The CDR3 runs to 11 residues. Germline CDR1 and CDR2: SNHLY and FYNNEI. The CDR3 here is CASSVVGEQYF. The CDR3, as DNA: TGTGCCAGCAGTGTTGTGGGAGAGCAGTACTTC.

The rearrangement joins TRBV5-5 to TRBJ1-4; D is unclear. Germline V gene data show CDR1 as SGHKS and CDR2 as YYEKEE (reference sequence). The CDR3 is made up of 15 amino acids. Trimming removed 4 bases at V and 2 bases at J, with 12 bases between. This chain's CDR3 is CASSGPIVTNEKLFF. The CDR3 region has the DNA TGTGCCAGCAGCGGACCCATCGTGACTAATGAAAAACTGTTTTTT.

This clone was picked up a small number of times. This chain uses TRBV28 with TRBJ1-1; TRBD1 aligns across 7 bases. J was trimmed by 5 bases and V by 7 bases; bases with no gene match: 7. Germline CDR1 is MDHEN and CDR2 is SYDVKM. This CDR3 has 13 amino acids. CDR3 region: CASIQGVWTEAFF. CDR3 nucleotides: TGTGCCAGCATCCAGGGGGTTTGGACTGAAGCTTTCTTT.

As concerns this clone: The sample carries other DNA sequences with the same CDR3. The gene calls are TRBV9 and TRBJ2-1; 12 nucleotides line up with TRBD2. Looked up from germline, CDR1 is SGDLS and CDR2 is YYNGEE. J lost 4 bases, V lost 0 bases, and 2 bases had no gene match. The CDR3 is 16 residues long. CDR3 loop: CASSVASGRGYNEQFF. The DNA for the CDR3 is TGTGCCAGCAGCGTAGCTAGCGGGAGGGGTTACAATGAGCAGTTCTTC.